The rows below give T cell receptor beta chains drawn from one sample of a study of blood T cell repertoires in COVID-19. Libraries were prepared by immunoSEQ multiplex PCR; TCRdb keeps only in-frame clonotypes and omits some of them. This sample has fewer than 300,000 clones, with approximately 90% found just once. The specimen sequenced was PBMCs or T cells enriched from blood (not recorded which). These receptors all come from a man aged 35 to 55 who had recovered from COVID-19. CDR3s include the opening cysteine and the closing phenylalanine or tryptophan. Each record gives: D gene, clone size, V gene, J gene, CDR3 DNA, CDR3 protein. D genes are given only for firm matches. Not all rows give a size; the values are once, few, many and, for expanded clones, a class.

D: .; size: few; V: TRBV6-5; J: TRBJ1-4; DNA: TGTGCCAGCTCCTACTCGGGGACTAATGAAAAACTGTTTTTT; CDR3: CASSYSGTNEKLFF
D: TRBD2; size: .; V: TRBV27; J: TRBJ2-2; DNA: TGTGCCACCAGACTAGCGCGAAACACCGGGGAGCTGTTTTTT; CDR3: CATRLARNTGELFF
D: TRBD1; size: .; V: TRBV5-5; J: TRBJ1-5; DNA: TGTGCCAGCAGCTTGTTTGCAGGGGGCCGCCAGCCCCAGCATTTT; CDR3: CASSLFAGGRQPQHF
D: TRBD1; size: .; V: TRBV10-3; J: TRBJ2-7; DNA: TGTGCCTCAGAAACCGGGACAGCGAACTCCTACGAGCAGTACTTC; CDR3: CASETGTANSYEQYF
D: .; size: .; V: TRBV5-4; J: TRBJ2-2; DNA: TGTGCCAGCAGAGGGGCAGGAGCCCAGAACACCGGGGAGCTGTTTTTT; CDR3: CASRGAGAQNTGELFF
D: .; size: .; V: TRBV6-1; J: TRBJ1-5; DNA: TGTGCCAGTACAGGGAGTTTGGGCAATCAGCCCCAGCATTTT; CDR3: CASTGSLGNQPQHF
D: .; size: .; V: TRBV27; J: TRBJ2-3; DNA: TGTGCCAGCAGCCCAAATCCCTTCGGGGATACGCAGTATTTT; CDR3: CASSPNPFGDTQYF
D: TRBD1; size: .; V: TRBV7-9; J: TRBJ1-4; DNA: TGTGCCAGCAGCTTAGCGGACACGCGGGACAGGGCTGAAAAACTGTTTTTT; CDR3: CASSLADTRDRAEKLFF
D: .; size: once; V: TRBV6-5; J: TRBJ1-1; DNA: TGTGCCAGCACCTCTCCCCAGGGGACTGAAGCTTTCTTT; CDR3: CASTSPQGTEAFF
D: .; size: .; V: TRBV13; J: TRBJ2-7; DNA: TGTGCCAGCAGCTTATGGGGGGATTACGAGCAGTACTTC; CDR3: CASSLWGDYEQYF
D: .; size: .; V: TRBV19; J: TRBJ1-1; DNA: TGTGCCAGTAGTATTCAGATGAACACTGAAGCTTTCTTT; CDR3: CASSIQMNTEAFF
D: .; size: .; V: TRBV29-1; J: TRBJ1-1; DNA: TGCAGCGTTAGGTTCCCGGGGAGCACTGAAGCTTTCTTT; CDR3: CSVRFPGSTEAFF
D: .; size: .; V: TRBV30; J: TRBJ1-3; DNA: TGTGCCTGGATGCAAGAGGGATATAGCTCTGGAAACACCATATATTTT; CDR3: CAWMQEGYSSGNTIYF
D: TRBD1; size: .; V: TRBV11-2; J: TRBJ1-3; DNA: TGTGCCAGCAGCTTTGGCGGGACAGCCCCAGGTCTCCCTGGAAACACCATATATTTT; CDR3: CASSFGGTAPGLPGNTIYF